A single sample gave rise to the 30 T cell receptor beta chains below, sequenced in a study of beta chain features in type 1 diabetes. Findings and caveats of the study: There was a moderate but significant shortening of TCRB CDR3s in all four CD4+ subsets of Type 1 diabetes patients.

Since all of the isolated RNA was reverse transcribed, expressed TCRB transcripts were what got sequenced. Sequencing was performed with immunoSEQ multiplex PCR; in TCRdb, only in-frame clones are kept and a portion is missing. Here the sample spans 640,000 or so clones, more than 13% being singletons. These receptors are not linked to any known antigen. The specimen sequenced was naive CD4+ T cells from blood. These receptors came from a man aged 18 to 29 with type 1 diabetes.

This clone was detected a few times. The chain recombines TRBV5-6 with TRBJ2-3, with D uncertain. Trimming pared 0 bases from V and 0 bases from J, leaving 8 bases between. There are 15 residues in the CDR3. Germline assignment: CDR1 SGHDT and CDR2 YYEEEE. CDR3 sequence: CASSLAVGSTDTQYF. The CDR3 nucleotides read TGTGCCAGCAGCTTGGCAGTCGGAAGCACAGATACGCAGTATTTT.

This clone was seen more than once but under ten times. The genes are TRBV7-3 and TRBJ2-5, with 9 bases that match TRBD2. The CDR3 runs to 16 residues. V trimming: 5 bases; J trimming: 6 bases; junction bases outside the gene matches: 13. CDR1 and CDR2 (germline): SGHTA, FQGTGA. CDR3 DNA sequence: TGTGCCAGCAGCCCGCGTCAGCGGGGGGCCTACCAGACCCAGTACTTC. Its translation is CASSPRQRGAYQTQYF.

A few counts support this clone. The CDR3 DNA reads TGTGCCAGCAGAGGTGGCAGCCTCTCTGGGGCCAACGTCCTGACTTTC. It codes for CASRGGSLSGANVLTF. The chain couples TRBV28 to TRBJ2-6; D is uncertain. Germline CDR1 is MDHEN and CDR2 is SYDVKM. This CDR3 comprises 16 residues. Trimming removed 6 bases at V and 0 bases at J, with 12 bases between.

V usage is TRBV10-3 and J usage is TRBJ2-7; TRBD2 agrees at 7 bases. Germline V gives CDR1 ENHRY, CDR2 SYGVKD. This CDR3 region has 16 residues. The V and J ends lost 5 bases and 3 bases, in that order; junction bases with no gene match: 13. The CDR3 nucleotides read TGTGCCATCAGTCCCCCCCCCGGGAGGCCCCACTACGAGCAGTACTTC. Amino acid sequence: CAISPPPGRPHYEQYF.

This sequence joins TRBV18 and TRBJ1-4; tentatively, D is TRBD1 (5 bases). CDR3 length: 14 amino acids. Germline values: CDR1 KGHSH, CDR2 LQKENI. V lost 1 base and J lost 8, with 11 bases in between. In nucleotides, the CDR3 is TGTGCCAGCTCACCACGACTTGGGGGGGAAAAACTGTTTTTT. Translated: CASSPRLGGEKLFF.

V is TRBV25-1 and J is TRBJ2-6; TRBD1 might be the D (6 bases). The CDR3 contains 14 residues. Germline values: CDR1 MGHDK, CDR2 SYGVNS. Trimming took 5 bases from V and 2 from J, leaving 7 bases between them. Here the CDR3 reads CASSSGAGANVLTF. Here the CDR3 DNA reads TGTGCCAGCAGTTCAGGGGCTGGGGCCAACGTCCTGACTTTC.

J is TRBJ2-1 and V is TRBV29-1; unclear D gene. From germline, CDR1 is SQVTM and CDR2 ANQGSEA. The CDR3 is 16 amino acids. V dropped 6 bases and J dropped 0 bases, with 18 bases sitting between them. CDR3 sequence: CSVDDNRANSYNEQFF. CDR3 coding DNA: TGCAGCGTCGACGACAATAGGGCCAACTCCTACAATGAGCAGTTCTTC.

This clone was found a few times. The V and J genes are TRBV18 and TRBJ2-1; 9 positions agree with TRBD1. The germline V gene encodes CDR1 KGHSH and CDR2 LQKENI. J gave up 4 bases and V 3 bases, and 7 bases lay outside the gene matches. This CDR3 comprises 16 residues. CDR3 protein: CASSPAGTGRYNEQFF. As DNA, the CDR3 is TGTGCCAGCTCACCCGCGGGGACAGGGCGGTACAATGAGCAGTTCTTC.

This clone was seen a few times. This rearrangement joins TRBV4-3 to TRBJ2-7; no clear D. The CDR3 runs to 11 residues. Germline CDR1 LGHNA, CDR2 YSLEER. Trimming cost V 5 bases and J 6 bases, with 8 bases left between them. CDR3 nucleotides: TGCGCCAGCAGCGATCGGAGCGAGCAGTACTTC. It codes for CASSDRSEQYF.

This clone was counted a few times. The chain uses TRBV30 and TRBJ2-7; 7 bases fit TRBD1. V shed 4 bases, J shed 7 bases, and the junction held 10 bases outside the gene matches. Per the germline V gene, CDR1 is GTSNPN and CDR2 is SVGIG (reference sequence). This CDR3 is 13 amino acids long. The CDR3 DNA reads TGTGCCTGGACTCCGGGACAGCTAGGGGAGCAGTACTTC. Protein: CAWTPGQLGEQYF.

This clone has more than one count but fewer than ten. V and J are TRBV4-1 and TRBJ2-2; TRBD2 matches 14 bases. Germline CDR1 and CDR2: MGHRA and YSYEKL. J lost 0 bases, V lost 5 bases, and 8 bases had no gene match. The CDR3 runs to 19 residues. CDR3 coding DNA: TGCGCCAGCAGCTTAACACCGGGACTAGCGGGAGCGAACACCGGGGAGCTGTTTTTT. Its translation: CASSLTPGLAGANTGELFF.

This clone was recorded once. The chain combines TRBV5-1 with TRBJ1-4; TRBD1 is a possible D gene (6 bases). Germline CDR1 SGHRS, CDR2 YFSETQ. Trimming took off 3 bases at V and 0 bases at J, with 12 bases between the two ends. The CDR3 sequence is 16 residues long. As DNA, the CDR3 is TGCGCCAGCAGCTCCGGACAGACTGCAACTAATGAAAAACTGTTTTTT. Residues: CASSSGQTATNEKLFF.

This clone was recorded a few times. V usage is TRBV29-1 and J usage is TRBJ1-2; TRBD1 aligns across 8 bases. Looked up from germline, CDR1 is SQVTM and CDR2 is ANQGSEA. This CDR3 has 16 residues. After removal of 5 bases from V and 5 bases from J, the junction contained 16 bases not matched to a gene. The CDR3 sequence: CSVTKRPGTGLYGYTF. The CDR3 nucleotides read TGCAGCGTTACCAAAAGGCCTGGGACAGGCCTTTATGGCTACACCTTC.

This clone was picked up a small number of times. The chain has TRBV30 and TRBJ1-2; D perhaps matches TRBD1 (5 bases). The V and J ends lost 0 bases and 4 bases respectively, with 9 bases between them. CDR1 and CDR2 from the germline V gene are GTSNPN and SVGIG (reference sequence). The CDR3 has 13 residues. The CDR3 DNA reads as TGTGCCTGGAGTGTACGACAGATCTATGGCTACACCTTC. This sequence encodes CAWSVRQIYGYTF.

This clone was counted a few times. This chain uses TRBV4-2 with TRBJ2-2; D gene unclear. The germline gives CDR1 LGHNA, CDR2 YNFKEQ. Trimming left V 0 bases short and J 6 bases short, with 11 bases between. The CDR3 consists of 15 residues. Here the CDR3 reads CASSQETTIAGELFF. The CDR3 coding sequence is TGTGCCAGCAGCCAAGAAACAACGATCGCCGGGGAGCTGTTTTTT.

The J gene is TRBJ2-3, the V gene TRBV15, with D perhaps being TRBD1 or TRBD2 (6 bases each). The CDR3 consists of 16 residues. Germline values: CDR1 LNHNV, CDR2 YYDKDF (reference sequence). Deletions cut 1 base from V and 7 bases from J, with 18 bases between. The CDR3 nucleotides read TGTGCCACCAGCAGAGGTGCGTGGGGGGCGACTAATACGCAGTATTTT. Protein product: CATSRGAWGATNTQYF.

The rearrangement joins TRBV29-1 to TRBJ2-5, with D perhaps assigned TRBD1 or TRBD2 (6 bases each). Germline V gives CDR1 SQVTM, CDR2 ANQGSEA. The CDR3 is made up of 11 amino acids. Trimming took 7 bases from V and 2 from J, leaving 8 bases between them. This chain's CDR3 is CSGGAQETQYF. The CDR3 DNA sequence: TGCAGCGGGGGGGCACAAGAGACCCAGTACTTC.

This clone has a handful of counts. This chain connects TRBV7-2 to TRBJ2-1; perhaps TRBD2 as D (6 bases). In germline, CDR1 is SGHTA, CDR2 FQGNSA. This CDR3 is built from 15 residues. Trimming removed 3 bases at V and 4 bases at J, with 13 bases between. The chain's CDR3 is CASSFAASAYNEQFF. For the CDR3, the DNA is TGTGCCAGCAGCTTTGCGGCTAGCGCTTACAATGAGCAGTTCTTC.

The V and J genes are TRBV4-2 and TRBJ2-7; D may be TRBD2 (6 bases). This CDR3 has 15 amino acids. Trimming pared 5 bases from V and 0 bases from J, leaving 14 bases between. Germline V CDR1 and CDR2: LGHNA, YNFKEQ. CDR3 DNA sequence: TGTGCCAGCAGCGACGCTAGCGCCAGCTCCTACGAGCAGTACTTC. Its translation is CASSDASASSYEQYF.

V is TRBV9 and J is TRBJ2-7; D is unclear. Germline lookup yields CDR1 SGDLS and CDR2 YYNGEE. CDR3 length equals 12 residues. V was shortened by 7 bases and J by 3 bases, with 11 bases between the two germline ends. CDR3 nucleotides: TGTGCCAGCTCCCAAAGCTACTACGAGCAGTACTTC. This sequence encodes CASSQSYYEQYF. Looking up the rest from reference TRBV9 and TRBJ2-7 gives the full variable domain: DSGVTQTPKHLITATGQRVTLRCSPRSGDLSVYWYQQSLDQGLQFLIQYYNGEERAKGNILERFSAQQFPDLHSELNLSSLELGDSALYFCASSQSYYEQYFGPGTRLTVT.

This chain's CDR3 is CASSPGTGTLTEAFF. The CDR3 DNA is TGTGCCAGCAGCCCCGGGACAGGGACACTAACTGAAGCTTTCTTT. The chain carries TRBV7-8 and TRBJ1-1; 9 bases fit TRBD1. CDR1 is SGHVS, CDR2 FQNEAQ, per germline. The CDR3 totals 15 residues. J gave up 5 bases and V 5 bases, and 9 bases lay outside the gene matches.

The chain links TRBV12-5 to TRBJ2-1; 9 bases are shared with TRBD1. The V gene's germline CDR1 is LGHNT and CDR2 FRNRAP. This CDR3 is 13 amino acids long. V lost 1 base to trimming and J lost 9 bases; unmatched junction nucleotides: 1. This chain's CDR3 is CASGLGTGVEQFF. In DNA, the CDR3 is TGTGCTAGTGGTTTGGGGACAGGGGTTGAGCAGTTCTTC.

V usage is TRBV27 and J usage is TRBJ1-2; D call uncertain. CDR1 and CDR2 from the germline V gene are MNHEY and SMNVEV (reference sequence). CDR3 size: 13 residues. V was shortened by 2 bases and J by 8 bases, with 12 bases between the two germline ends. The CDR3 bases are TGTGCCAGCAGTTTAAAGGAGAAGGGCGGCTACACCTTC. Its protein product is CASSLKEKGGYTF.

This rearrangement joins TRBV25-1 to TRBJ2-2; 8 bases map to TRBD1. This CDR3 has 15 residues. The germline gives CDR1 MGHDK, CDR2 SYGVNS. As DNA, the CDR3 is TGTGCGATGCAAGATGGACAGGGGAACACCGGGGAGCTGTTTTTT. This gives the protein CAMQDGQGNTGELFF. Variable domain in full (rest from reference TRBV25-1 and TRBJ2-2): EADIYQTPRYLVIGTGKKITLECSQTMGHDKMYWYQQDPGMELHLIHYSYGVNSTEKGDLSSESTVSRIRTEHFPLTLESARPSHTSQYLCAMQDGQGNTGELFFGEGSRLTVL.

The CDR3 is CASSSGRPSYGYTF. The CDR3 DNA is TGTGCCAGCAGCTCGGGACGTCCGAGCTATGGCTACACCTTC. This rearrangement joins TRBV5-6 to TRBJ1-2, with a weak D call TRBD1 (5 bases). V lost 3 bases to trimming and J lost 4 bases, with 13 bases between them. Germline V CDR1 and CDR2: SGHDT, YYEEEE. The length of the CDR3 is 14 residues.

This clone has more than one count but fewer than ten. The chain combines TRBV6-1 with TRBJ2-4; 8 nucleotides line up with TRBD1. The trim removed 5 bases at V and 5 bases at J, leaving 8 bases unmatched. This CDR3 spans 15 amino acids. Germline loops: CDR1 MNHNS, CDR2 SASEGT. As DNA, the CDR3 is TGTGCCAGCAGTAAGACAGGGGCTGGGGAAAACATTCAGTACTTC. Encoded protein: CASSKTGAGENIQYF.

The CDR3 bases are TGCGCCAGCAGCACGGGGACAGCGAACACCGGGGAGCTGTTTTTT. Its translation: CASSTGTANTGELFF. J is TRBJ2-2 and V is TRBV4-3; 7 bases agree with TRBD1. The germline gives CDR1 LGHNA, CDR2 YSLEER. With 5 bases clipped from V and 0 bases from J, the junction kept 3 bases outside the gene matches. The CDR3 extends over 15 amino acids.

This clone was recorded a few times. The chain carries TRBV7-2 and TRBJ1-3; no definite D call. V was cut by 1 base and J by 1 base, with 5 bases left in between. CDR1 and CDR2 (germline): SGHTA, FQGNSA. The CDR3 spans 14 residues. The CDR3 coding sequence is TGTGCCAGCAGCTTAGTATCTTCTGGAAACACCATATATTTT. Protein: CASSLVSSGNTIYF.

The chain carries TRBV15 and TRBJ2-7; unclear D gene. Germline CDR1 and CDR2: LNHNV and YYDKDF (reference sequence). The V end was cut by 5 bases, the J end by 7 bases, with 9 bases between. There are 11 residues in the CDR3. CDR3 protein: CATSLLGEQYF. The CDR3 nucleotides read TGTGCCACCAGCCTCTTGGGAGAGCAGTACTTC.

V gene TRBV7-9 combines with J gene TRBJ2-3, with 7 bases fitting TRBD1. With V trimmed by 8 bases and J by 1 base, 9 bases remained unmatched. This CDR3 is 15 amino acids long. The germline gives CDR1 SEHNR, CDR2 FQNEAQ (reference sequence). CDR3 bases: TGTGCCAGCTCAACGACAGGGAAGGGCACAGATACGCAGTATTTT. This encodes CASSTTGKGTDTQYF.